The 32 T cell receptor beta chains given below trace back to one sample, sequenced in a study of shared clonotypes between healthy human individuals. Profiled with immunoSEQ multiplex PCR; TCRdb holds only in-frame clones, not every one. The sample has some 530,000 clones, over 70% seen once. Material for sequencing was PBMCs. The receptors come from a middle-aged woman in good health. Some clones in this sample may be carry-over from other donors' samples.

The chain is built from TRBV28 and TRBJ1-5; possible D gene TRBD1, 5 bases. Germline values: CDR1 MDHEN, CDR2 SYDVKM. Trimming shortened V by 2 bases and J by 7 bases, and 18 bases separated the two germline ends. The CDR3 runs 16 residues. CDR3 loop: CASSLEREGWLQPQHF. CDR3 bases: TGTGCCAGCAGTTTAGAACGAGAGGGGTGGCTGCAGCCCCAGCATTTT.

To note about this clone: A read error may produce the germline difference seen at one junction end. The CDR3: CAGRTGPGGNQPQHF. In DNA, the CDR3 is TGTGCCGGCAGGACAGGGCCGGGCGGCAATCAGCCCCAGCATTTT. The chain links TRBV6-1 to TRBJ1-5; 8 bases line up with TRBD1. This CDR3 comprises 15 residues. Germline lookup yields CDR1 MNHNS and CDR2 SASEGT.

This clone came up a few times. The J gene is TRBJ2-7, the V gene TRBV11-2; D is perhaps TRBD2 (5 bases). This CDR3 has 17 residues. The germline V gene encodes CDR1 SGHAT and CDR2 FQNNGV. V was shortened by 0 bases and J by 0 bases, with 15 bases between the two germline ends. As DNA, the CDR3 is TGTGCCAGCAGCTTAGATCTGAGGGTCAGCCGCTCCTACGAGCAGTACTTC. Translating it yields CASSLDLRVSRSYEQYF. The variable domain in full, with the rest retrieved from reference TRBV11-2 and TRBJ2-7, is EAGVAQSPRYKIIEKRQSVAFWCNPISGHATLYWYQQILGQGPKLLIQFQNNGVVDDSQLPKDRFSAERLKGVDSTLKIQPAKLEDSAVYLCASSLDLRVSRSYEQYFGPGTRLTVT.

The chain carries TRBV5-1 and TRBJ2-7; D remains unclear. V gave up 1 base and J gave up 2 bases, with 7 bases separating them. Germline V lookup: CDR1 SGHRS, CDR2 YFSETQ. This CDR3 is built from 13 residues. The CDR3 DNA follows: TGCGCCAGCAGCTTGATTGGAACCTACGAGCAGTACTTC. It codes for CASSLIGTYEQYF. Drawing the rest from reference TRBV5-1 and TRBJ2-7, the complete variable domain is KAGVTQTPRYLIKTRGQQVTLSCSPISGHRSVSWYQQTPGQGLQFLFEYFSETQRNKGNFPGRFSGRQFSNSRSEMNVSTLELGDSALYLCASSLIGTYEQYFGPGTRLTVT.

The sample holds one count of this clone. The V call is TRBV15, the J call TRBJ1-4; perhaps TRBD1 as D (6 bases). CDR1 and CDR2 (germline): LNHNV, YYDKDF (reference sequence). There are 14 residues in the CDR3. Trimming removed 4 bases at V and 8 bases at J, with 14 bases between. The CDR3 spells CATSKGQQGEKLFF. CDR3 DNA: TGTGCCACCAGCAAAGGACAGCAAGGGGAAAAACTGTTTTTT.

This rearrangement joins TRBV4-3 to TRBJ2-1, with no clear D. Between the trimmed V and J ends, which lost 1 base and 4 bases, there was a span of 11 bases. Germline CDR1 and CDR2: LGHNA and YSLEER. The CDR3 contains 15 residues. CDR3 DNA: TGCGCCAGCAGCCAAGGCCTCGACTCGTACAATGAGCAGTTCTTC. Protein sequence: CASSQGLDSYNEQFF.

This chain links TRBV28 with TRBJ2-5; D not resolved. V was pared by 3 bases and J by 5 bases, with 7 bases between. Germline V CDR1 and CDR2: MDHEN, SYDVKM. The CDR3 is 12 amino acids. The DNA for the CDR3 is TGTGCCAGCAGTTTGAACGGGGAGACCCAGTACTTC. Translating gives CASSLNGETQYF.

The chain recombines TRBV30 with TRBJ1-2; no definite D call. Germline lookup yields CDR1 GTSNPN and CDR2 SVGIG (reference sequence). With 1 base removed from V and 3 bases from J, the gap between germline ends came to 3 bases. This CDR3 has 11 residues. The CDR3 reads CAWSDDYGYTF. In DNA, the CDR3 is TGTGCCTGGAGTGACGACTATGGCTACACCTTC.

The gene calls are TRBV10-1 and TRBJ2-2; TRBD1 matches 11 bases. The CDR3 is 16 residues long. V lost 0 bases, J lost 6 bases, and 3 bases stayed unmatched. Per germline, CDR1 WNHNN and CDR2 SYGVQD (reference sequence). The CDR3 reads CASSESPGQGAGELFF. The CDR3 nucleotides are TGCGCCAGCAGTGAGTCTCCGGGACAGGGGGCCGGGGAGCTGTTTTTT.

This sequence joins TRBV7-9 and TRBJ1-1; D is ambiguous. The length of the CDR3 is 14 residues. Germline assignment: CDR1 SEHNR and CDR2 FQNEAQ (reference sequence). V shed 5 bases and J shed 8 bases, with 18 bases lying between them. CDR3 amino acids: CASSVVGAGTEAFF. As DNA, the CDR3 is TGTGCCAGCAGCGTCGTGGGCGCGGGCACCGAAGCTTTCTTT.

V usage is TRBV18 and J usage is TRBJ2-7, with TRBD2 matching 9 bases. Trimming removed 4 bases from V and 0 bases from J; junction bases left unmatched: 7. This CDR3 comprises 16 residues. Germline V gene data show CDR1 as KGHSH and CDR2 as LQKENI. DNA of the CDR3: TGTGCCAGCTCACAGTCGGGACTAGCAAACTCCTACGAGCAGTACTTC. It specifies CASSQSGLANSYEQYF.

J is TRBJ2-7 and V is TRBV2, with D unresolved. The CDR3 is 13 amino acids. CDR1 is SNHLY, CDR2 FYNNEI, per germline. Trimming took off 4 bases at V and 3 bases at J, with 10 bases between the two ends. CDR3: CASSAQGDYEQYF. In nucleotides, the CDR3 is TGTGCCAGCAGTGCCCAAGGAGACTACGAGCAGTACTTC.

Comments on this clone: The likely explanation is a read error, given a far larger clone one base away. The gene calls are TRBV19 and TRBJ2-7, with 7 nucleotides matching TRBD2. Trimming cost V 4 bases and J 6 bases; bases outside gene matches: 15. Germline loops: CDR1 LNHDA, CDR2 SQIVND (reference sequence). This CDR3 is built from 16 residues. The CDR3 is CASSTGLVGVRVEQYF. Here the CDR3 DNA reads TGTGCCAGTAGTACCGGACTAGTGGGAGTGCGGGTCGAGCAGTACTTC.

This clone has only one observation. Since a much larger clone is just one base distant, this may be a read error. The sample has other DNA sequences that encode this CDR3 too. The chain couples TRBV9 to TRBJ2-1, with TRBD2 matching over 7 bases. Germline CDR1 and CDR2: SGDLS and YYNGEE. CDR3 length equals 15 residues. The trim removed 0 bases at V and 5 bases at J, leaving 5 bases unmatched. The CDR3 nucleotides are TGTGCCAGCAGCGTAGCTCTAGCGGAGAACAATGAGCAGTTCTTC. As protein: CASSVALAENNEQFF.

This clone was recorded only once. In DNA form, the CDR3 reads TGTGCCAGCAGCTTAGCGGAGGATCAGCCCCAGCATTTT. Protein product: CASSLAEDQPQHF. The chain combines TRBV7-8 with TRBJ1-5; D is unclear. The germline V gene encodes CDR1 SGHVS and CDR2 FQNEAQ. The V end was cut by 0 bases, the J end by 5 bases, with 5 bases between. This CDR3 spans 13 amino acids.

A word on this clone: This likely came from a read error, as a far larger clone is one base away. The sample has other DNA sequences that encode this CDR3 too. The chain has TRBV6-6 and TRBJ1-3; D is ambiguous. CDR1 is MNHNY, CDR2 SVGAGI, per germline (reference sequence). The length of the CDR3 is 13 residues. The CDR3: CATSPAVGNTIYF. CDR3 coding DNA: TGTGCCACCTCTCCCGCGGTTGGAAACACTATATATTTT.

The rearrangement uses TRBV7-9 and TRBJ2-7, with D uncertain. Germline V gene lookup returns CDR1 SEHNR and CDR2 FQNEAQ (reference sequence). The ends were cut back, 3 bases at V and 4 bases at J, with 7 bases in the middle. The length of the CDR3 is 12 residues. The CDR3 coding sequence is TGTGCCAGCAGCTTTCCCGGATACGAGCAGTACTTC. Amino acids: CASSFPGYEQYF.

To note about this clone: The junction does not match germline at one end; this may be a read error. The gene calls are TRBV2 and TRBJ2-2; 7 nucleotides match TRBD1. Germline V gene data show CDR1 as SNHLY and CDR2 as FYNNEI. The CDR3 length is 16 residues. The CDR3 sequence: CTSSGTVVGLTGELFF. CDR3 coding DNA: TGTACCAGCTCCGGGACAGTGGTCGGTCTCACCGGGGAGCTGTTTTTT.

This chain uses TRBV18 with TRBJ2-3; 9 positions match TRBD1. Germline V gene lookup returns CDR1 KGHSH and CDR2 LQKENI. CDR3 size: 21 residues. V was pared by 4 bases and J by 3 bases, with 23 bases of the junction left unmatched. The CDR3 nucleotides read TGTGCCAGCTCACTTACTCCGGGACAGGGACGAGCGGGATCAGGGACAGATACGCAGTATTTT. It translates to CASSLTPGQGRAGSGTDTQYF.

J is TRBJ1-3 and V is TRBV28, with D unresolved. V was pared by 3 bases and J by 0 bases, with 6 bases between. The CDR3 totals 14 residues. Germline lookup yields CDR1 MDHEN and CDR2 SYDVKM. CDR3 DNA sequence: TGTGCCAGCAGTTTCCCGAGCTCTGGAAACACCATATATTTT. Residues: CASSFPSSGNTIYF. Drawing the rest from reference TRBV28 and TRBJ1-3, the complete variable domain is DVKVTQSSRYLVKRTGEKVFLECVQDMDHENMFWYRQDPGLGLRLIYFSYDVKMKEKGDIPEGYSVSREKKERFSLILESASTNQTSMYLCASSFPSSGNTIYFGEGSWLTVV.

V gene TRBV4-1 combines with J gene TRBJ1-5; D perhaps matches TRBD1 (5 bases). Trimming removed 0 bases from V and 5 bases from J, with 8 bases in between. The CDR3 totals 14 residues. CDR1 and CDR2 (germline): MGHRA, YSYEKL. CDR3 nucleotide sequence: TGCGCCAGCAGCCAAGACCCAGGGTATCAGCCCCAGCATTTT. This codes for CASSQDPGYQPQHF.

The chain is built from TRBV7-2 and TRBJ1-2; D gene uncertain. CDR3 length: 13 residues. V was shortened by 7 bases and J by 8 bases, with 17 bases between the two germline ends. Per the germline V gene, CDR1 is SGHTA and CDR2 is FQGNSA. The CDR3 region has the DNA TGTGCCAGCAACACCCCCCCCGTTCACGGCTACACCTTC. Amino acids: CASNTPPVHGYTF.

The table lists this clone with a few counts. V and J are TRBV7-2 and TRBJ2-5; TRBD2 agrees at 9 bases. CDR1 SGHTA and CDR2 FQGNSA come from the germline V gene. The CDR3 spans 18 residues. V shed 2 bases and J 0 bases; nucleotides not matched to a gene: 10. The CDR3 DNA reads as TGTGCCAGCAGCTTAAGGGGCTGGCGGGAGGGCTACCAAGAGACCCAGTACTTC. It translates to CASSLRGWREGYQETQYF.

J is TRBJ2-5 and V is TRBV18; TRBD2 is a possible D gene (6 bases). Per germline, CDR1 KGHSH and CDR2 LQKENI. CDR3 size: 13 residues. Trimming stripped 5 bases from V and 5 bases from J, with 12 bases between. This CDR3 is CASSSTSMETQYF. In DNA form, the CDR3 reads TGTGCCAGCTCATCGACTAGTATGGAGACCCAGTACTTC.

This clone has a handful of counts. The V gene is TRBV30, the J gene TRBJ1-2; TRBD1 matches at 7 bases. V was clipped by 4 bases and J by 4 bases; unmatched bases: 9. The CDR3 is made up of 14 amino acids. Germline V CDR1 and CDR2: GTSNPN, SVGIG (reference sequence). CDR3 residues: CAWTPDRFLYGYTF. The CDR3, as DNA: TGTGCCTGGACTCCGGACAGGTTCCTCTATGGCTACACCTTC.

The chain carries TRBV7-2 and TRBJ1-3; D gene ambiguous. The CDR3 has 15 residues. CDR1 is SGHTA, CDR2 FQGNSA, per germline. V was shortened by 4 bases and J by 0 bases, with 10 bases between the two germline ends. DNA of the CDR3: TGTGCCAGCAGCTACTCAGGTTACTCTGGAAACACCATATATTTT. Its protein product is CASSYSGYSGNTIYF.

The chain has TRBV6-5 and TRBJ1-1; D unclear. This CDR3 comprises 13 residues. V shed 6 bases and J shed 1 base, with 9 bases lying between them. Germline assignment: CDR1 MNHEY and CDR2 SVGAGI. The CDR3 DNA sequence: TGTGCCAGCAGAAGGGCGCAGAACACTGAAGCTTTCTTT. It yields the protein CASRRAQNTEAFF.

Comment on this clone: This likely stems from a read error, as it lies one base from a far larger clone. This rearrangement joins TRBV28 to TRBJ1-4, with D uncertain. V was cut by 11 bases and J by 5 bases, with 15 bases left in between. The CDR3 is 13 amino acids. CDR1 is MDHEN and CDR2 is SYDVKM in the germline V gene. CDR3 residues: CACIATINEKLFF. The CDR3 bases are TGTGCCTGTATTGCGACAATCAATGAAAAACTGTTTTTT.

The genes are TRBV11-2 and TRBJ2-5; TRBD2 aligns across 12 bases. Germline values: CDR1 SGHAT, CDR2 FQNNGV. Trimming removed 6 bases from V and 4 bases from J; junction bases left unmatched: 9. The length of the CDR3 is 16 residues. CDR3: CASSSTSGSFGETQYF. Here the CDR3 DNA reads TGTGCCAGCAGTTCGACTAGCGGGAGCTTCGGAGAGACCCAGTACTTC. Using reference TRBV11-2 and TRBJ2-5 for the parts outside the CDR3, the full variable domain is EAGVAQSPRYKIIEKRQSVAFWCNPISGHATLYWYQQILGQGPKLLIQFQNNGVVDDSQLPKDRFSAERLKGVDSTLKIQPAKLEDSAVYLCASSSTSGSFGETQYFGPGTRLLVL.

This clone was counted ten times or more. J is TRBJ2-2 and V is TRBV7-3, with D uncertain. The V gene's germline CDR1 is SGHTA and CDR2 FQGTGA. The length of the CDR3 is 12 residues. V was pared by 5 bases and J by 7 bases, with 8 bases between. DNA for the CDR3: TGTGCCAGCAGCCCCCTGGTCGGGGAGCTGTTTTTT. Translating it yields CASSPLVGELFF.

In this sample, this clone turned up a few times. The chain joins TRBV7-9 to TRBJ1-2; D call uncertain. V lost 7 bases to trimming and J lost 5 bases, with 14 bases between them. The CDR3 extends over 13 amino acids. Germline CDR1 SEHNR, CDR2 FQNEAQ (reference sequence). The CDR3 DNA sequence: TGTGCCAGCACCTTGGGCCAGGAGTATGGCTACACCTTC. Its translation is CASTLGQEYGYTF.

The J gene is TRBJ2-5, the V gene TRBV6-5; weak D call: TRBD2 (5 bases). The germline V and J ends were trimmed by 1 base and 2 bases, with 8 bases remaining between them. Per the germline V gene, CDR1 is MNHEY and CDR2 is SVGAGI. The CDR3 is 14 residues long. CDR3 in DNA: TGTGCCAGCAGTTACTTTACGGGGCAAGAGACCCAGTACTTC. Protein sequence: CASSYFTGQETQYF.